The rows below give T cell receptor beta chains drawn from one sample of a study of response to subunit inactivated influenza vaccine. In TCRdb, the RT-PCR reads were re-called with MiXCR into one record per CDR3 protein. The repertoire includes 500,000 to 600,000 distinct CDR3 sequences, about 15% of them detected once, and less than 4% sits in the top ten. Sequencing used CD4+ T cells sorted from PBMCs, obtained around 25 months after vaccination. Receptors originate from a man between 50 and 75 years old who received an inactivated influenza vaccine. The conserved cysteine and the conserved F or W are not part of the CDR3 here. Fields, in order: clone size, V gene, CDR3 protein. Size is stated for part of the rows, as once, few or many counts, or as a class when the clone is expanded.

NA TRBV12-3/TRBV12-4 ASSLTGGWQPQH
NA TRBV18 ASSPQGVATEAF
few TRBV12-3/TRBV12-4 ASSPQTGTTEAF
NA TRBV5-1 ASSLTTGQDYGYT
NA TRBV18 ASSPAIGTVGETQY
few TRBV28 ASSSLGSDTQY
NA TRBV2 ATAQGQETQY
many TRBV7-2 ACRGTPTNYGYT
few TRBV30 AWSDGTNPNYGYT
few TRBV28 ASRPLEGGGSTIY
few TRBV20-1 SARVGRTNEQF
many TRBV5-1 ASSSGTLDTQY
few TRBV6-1 ASSEAAGNYEQY
few TRBV3-1 ASSRPGGEAEAF
many TRBV20-1 SARTSEAF
few TRBV2 ASQSTDTQY
NA TRBV19 ASSIATGTPSPGANVLT
NA TRBV29-1 SVGGGGNGYT
NA TRBV10-3 AINGRNNEQF
few TRBV20-1 SARLDRDVSPLH
many TRBV20-1 SARDRTRPADQPQH
NA TRBV18 ASSPGGPYQPQH
few TRBV20-1 SANDDYEQY
NA TRBV20-1 SARGGGRKVLETQY
NA TRBV20-1 SARLGAGGPSYEQY
many TRBV5-1 ASSPGLAGKNEQF
NA TRBV3-1 ASSSSSNEQF
few TRBV15 ATSRDRGPNYGYT
few TRBV13 ASSFGLANTGELF
NA TRBV9 ASSSWTGETEAF
few TRBV5-6 ASSLVGRAEQY
few TRBV20-1 SASAGANTGELF
NA TRBV6-6 ASKAGGAGYT
few TRBV24-1 ATSVQRGGNNEQF
few TRBV6-1 ASKGEGHAKNIQY
many TRBV10-3 AVGRTSSYEQY
NA TRBV29-1 SVAGGLAEAF
NA TRBV21-1 ASSKPPGQGHNQPQH
few TRBV28 ASLGLTDTQY
few TRBV9 ASSAGTYTGELF
many TRBV29-1 SVKPGTTDTDTQY
NA TRBV15 ATSRDRVPGGYT
few TRBV29-1 SVAGQENQPQH
few TRBV4-3 ASSQRAGGPFDNEQF
few TRBV4-3 ASSQAAGPTYEQY
few TRBV20-1 SAREPRGLYGYT
NA TRBV6-5 ASSYSKNSYNEQF
NA TRBV4-3 ASSQYSQGNYGYT
many TRBV28 ASSLGGTGPRDTQY
NA TRBV6-1 ASAMGTRVQPQH
few TRBV5-5 ASSRSSLSDTQY